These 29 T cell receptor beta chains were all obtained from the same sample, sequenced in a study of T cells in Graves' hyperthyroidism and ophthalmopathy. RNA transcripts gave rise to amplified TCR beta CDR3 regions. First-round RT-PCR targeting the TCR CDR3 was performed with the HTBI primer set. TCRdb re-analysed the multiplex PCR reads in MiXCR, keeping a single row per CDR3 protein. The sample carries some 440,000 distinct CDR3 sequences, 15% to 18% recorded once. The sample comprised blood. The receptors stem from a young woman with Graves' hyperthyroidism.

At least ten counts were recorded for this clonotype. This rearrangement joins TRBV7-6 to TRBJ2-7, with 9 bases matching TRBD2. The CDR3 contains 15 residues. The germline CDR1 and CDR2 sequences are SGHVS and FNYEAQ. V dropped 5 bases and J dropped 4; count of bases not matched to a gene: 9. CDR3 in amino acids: CASSPRGAGGYEQYF. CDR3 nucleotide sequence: TGTGCCAGCAGCCCTAGGGGAGCGGGGGGTTACGAGCAGTACTTC.

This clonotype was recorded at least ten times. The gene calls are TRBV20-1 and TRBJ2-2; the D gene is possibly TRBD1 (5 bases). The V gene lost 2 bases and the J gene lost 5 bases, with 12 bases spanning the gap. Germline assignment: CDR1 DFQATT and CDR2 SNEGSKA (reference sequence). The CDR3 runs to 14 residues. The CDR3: CSARPGRNTGELFF. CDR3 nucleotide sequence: TGCAGTGCTAGACCAGGGCGGAATACCGGGGAGCTGTTTTTT.

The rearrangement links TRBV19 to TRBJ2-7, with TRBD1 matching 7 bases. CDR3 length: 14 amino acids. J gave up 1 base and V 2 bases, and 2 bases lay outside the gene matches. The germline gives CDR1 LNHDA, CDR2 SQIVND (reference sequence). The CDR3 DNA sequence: TGTGCCAGTAGTATACCGGGACAGTCCTACGAGCAGTACTTC. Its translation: CASSIPGQSYEQYF.

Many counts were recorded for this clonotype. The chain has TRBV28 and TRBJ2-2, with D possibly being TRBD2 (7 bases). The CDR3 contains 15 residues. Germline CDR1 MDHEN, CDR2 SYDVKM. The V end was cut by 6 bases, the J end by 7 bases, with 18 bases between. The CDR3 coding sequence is TGTGCCAGCAGAGGCCGGGGGGCTCCGTACGGGGAGCTGTTTTTT. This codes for CASRGRGAPYGELFF.

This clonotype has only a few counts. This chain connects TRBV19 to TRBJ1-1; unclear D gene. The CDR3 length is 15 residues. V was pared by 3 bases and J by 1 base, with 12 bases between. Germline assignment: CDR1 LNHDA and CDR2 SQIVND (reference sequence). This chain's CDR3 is CASSMNLAANTEAFF. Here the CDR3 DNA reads TGTGCCAGTAGTATGAACCTTGCTGCGAACACTGAAGCTTTCTTT.

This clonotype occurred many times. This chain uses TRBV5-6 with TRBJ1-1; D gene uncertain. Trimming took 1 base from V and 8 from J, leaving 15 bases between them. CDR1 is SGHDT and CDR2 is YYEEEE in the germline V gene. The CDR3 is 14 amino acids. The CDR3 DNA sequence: TGTGCCAGCAGCTTGCACTCCGGAAATAAAGAAGCTTTCTTT. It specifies CASSLHSGNKEAFF.

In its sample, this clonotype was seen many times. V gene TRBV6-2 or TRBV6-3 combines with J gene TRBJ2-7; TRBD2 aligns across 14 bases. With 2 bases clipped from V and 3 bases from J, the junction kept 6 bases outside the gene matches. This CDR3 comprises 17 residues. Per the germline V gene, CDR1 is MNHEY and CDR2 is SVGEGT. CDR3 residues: CASSYAGTSGGVYEQYF. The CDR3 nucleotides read TGTGCCAGCAGTTACGCCGGGACTAGCGGGGGAGTCTACGAGCAGTACTTC.

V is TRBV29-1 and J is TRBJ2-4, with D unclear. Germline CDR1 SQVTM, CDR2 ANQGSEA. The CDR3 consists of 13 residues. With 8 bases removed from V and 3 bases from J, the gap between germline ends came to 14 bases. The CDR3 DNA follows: TGCAGCTCCAGGAAAGTCGGCAAAAACATTCAGTACTTC. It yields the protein CSSRKVGKNIQYF.

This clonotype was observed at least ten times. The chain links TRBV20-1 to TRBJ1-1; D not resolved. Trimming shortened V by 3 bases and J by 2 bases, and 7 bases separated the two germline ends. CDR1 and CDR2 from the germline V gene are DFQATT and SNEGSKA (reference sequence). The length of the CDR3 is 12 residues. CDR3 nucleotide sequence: TGCAGTGCTAGCAGCGATAACACTGAAGCTTTCTTT. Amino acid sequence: CSASSDNTEAFF.

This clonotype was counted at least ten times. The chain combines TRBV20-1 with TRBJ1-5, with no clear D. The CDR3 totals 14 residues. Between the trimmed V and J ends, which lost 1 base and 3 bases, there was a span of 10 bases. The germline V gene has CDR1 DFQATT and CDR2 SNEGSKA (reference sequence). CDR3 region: CSARGRTSNQPQHF. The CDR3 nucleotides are TGCAGTGCTAGAGGCAGGACCTCCAATCAGCCCCAGCATTTT.

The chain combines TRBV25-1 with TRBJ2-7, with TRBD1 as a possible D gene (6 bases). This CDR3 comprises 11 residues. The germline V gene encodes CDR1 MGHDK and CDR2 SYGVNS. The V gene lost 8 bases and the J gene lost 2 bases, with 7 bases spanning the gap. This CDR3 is CASGTTYEQYF. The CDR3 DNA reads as TGTGCCAGCGGGACAACCTACGAGCAGTACTTC.

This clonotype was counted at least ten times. CDR3 residues: CASRSTGDEQYF. The CDR3 DNA sequence: TGTGCCAGCAGGTCAACAGGGGACGAGCAGTACTTC. V is TRBV28 and J is TRBJ2-7; 7 bases map to TRBD1. The CDR3 covers 12 residues. The trim removed 6 bases at V and 5 bases at J, leaving 4 bases unmatched. In germline, CDR1 is MDHEN, CDR2 SYDVKM.

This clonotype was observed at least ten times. The CDR3 DNA follows: TGCGCCAGCAGCTTGTCAGGCGGGAGTGCCCCAGATACGCAGTATTTT. Amino acids: CASSLSGGSAPDTQYF. The chain has TRBV5-1 and TRBJ2-3, with 7 bases aligning to TRBD2. The trim removed 1 base at V and 4 bases at J, leaving 9 bases unmatched. CDR1 and CDR2 from the germline V gene are SGHRS and YFSETQ. The CDR3 is 16 amino acids.

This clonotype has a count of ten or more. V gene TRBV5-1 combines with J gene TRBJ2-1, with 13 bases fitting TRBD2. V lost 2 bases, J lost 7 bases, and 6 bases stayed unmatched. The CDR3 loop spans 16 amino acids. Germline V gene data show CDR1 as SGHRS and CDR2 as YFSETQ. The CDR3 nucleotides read TGCGCCAGCAGCTTTTATCCGGGACTAGCGGGGAATGAGCAGTTCTTC. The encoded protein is CASSFYPGLAGNEQFF.

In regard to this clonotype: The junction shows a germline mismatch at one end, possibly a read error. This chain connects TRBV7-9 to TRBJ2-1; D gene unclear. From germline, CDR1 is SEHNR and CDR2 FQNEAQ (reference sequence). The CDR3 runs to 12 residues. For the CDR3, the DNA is TGTGCCAGCAGCTGGTCCTGCAATGAGCAGTTCTTC. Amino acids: CASSWSCNEQFF. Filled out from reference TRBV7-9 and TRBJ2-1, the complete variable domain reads DTGVSQNPRHKITKRGQNVTFRCDPISEHNRLYWYRQTLGQGPEFLTYFQNEAQLEKSRLLSDRFSAERPKGSFSTLEIQRTEQGDSAMYLCASSWSCNEQFFGPGTRLTVL.

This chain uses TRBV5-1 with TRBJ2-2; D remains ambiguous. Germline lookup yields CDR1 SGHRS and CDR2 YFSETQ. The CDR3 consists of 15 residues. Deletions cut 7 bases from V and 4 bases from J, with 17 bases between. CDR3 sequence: CASFRGDSFTGELFF. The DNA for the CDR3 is TGCGCCAGCTTTCGAGGAGACTCTTTCACCGGGGAGCTGTTTTTT. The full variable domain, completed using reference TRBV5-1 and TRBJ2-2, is KAGVTQTPRYLIKTRGQQVTLSCSPISGHRSVSWYQQTPGQGLQFLFEYFSETQRNKGNFPGRFSGRQFSNSRSEMNVSTLELGDSALYLCASFRGDSFTGELFFGEGSRLTVL.

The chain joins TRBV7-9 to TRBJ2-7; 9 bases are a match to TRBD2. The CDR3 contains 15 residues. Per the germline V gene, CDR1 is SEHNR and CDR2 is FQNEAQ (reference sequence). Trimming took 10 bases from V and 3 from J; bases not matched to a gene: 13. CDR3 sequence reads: CATRPLGREGYEQYF. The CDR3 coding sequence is TGTGCCACCCGTCCTTTGGGGCGGGAGGGCTACGAGCAGTACTTC.

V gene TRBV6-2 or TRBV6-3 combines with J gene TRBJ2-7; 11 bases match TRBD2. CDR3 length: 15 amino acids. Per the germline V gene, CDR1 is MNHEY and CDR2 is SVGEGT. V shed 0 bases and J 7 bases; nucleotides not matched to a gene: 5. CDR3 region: CASSYSGLAALEQYF. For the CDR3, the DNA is TGTGCCAGCAGTTACTCGGGACTAGCGGCTCTGGAGCAGTACTTC.

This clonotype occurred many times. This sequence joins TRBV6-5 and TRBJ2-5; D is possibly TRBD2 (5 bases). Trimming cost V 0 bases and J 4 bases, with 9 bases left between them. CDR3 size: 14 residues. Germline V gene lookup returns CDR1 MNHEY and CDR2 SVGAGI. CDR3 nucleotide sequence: TGTGCCAGCAGTTACTCGAGGGTATCAGAGACCCAGTACTTC. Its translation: CASSYSRVSETQYF.

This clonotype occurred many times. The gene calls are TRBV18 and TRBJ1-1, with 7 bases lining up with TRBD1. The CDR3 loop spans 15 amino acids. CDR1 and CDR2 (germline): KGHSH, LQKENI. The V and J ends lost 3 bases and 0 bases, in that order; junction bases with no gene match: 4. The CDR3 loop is CASSPPDRVNTEAFF. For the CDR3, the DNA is TGTGCCAGCTCACCCCCCGACAGGGTGAACACTGAAGCTTTCTTT.

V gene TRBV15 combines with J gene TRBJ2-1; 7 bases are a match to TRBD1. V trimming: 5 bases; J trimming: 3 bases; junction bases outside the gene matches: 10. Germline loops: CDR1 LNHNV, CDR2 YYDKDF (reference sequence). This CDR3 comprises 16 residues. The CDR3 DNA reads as TGTGCCACCAGCCTAGACCGGGACAGATACTACAATGAGCAGTTCTTC. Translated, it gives CATSLDRDRYYNEQFF.

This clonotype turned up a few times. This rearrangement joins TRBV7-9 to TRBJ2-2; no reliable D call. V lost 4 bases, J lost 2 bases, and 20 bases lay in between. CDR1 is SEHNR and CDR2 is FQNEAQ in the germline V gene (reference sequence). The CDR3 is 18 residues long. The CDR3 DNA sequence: TGTGCCAGCAGCTCATCCGGCCACCGGGTGGGCAACACCGGGGAGCTGTTTTTT. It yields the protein CASSSSGHRVGNTGELFF.

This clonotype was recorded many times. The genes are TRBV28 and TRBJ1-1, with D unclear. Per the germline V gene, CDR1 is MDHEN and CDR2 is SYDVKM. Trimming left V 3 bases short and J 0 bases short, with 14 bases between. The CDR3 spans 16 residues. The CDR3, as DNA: TGTGCCAGCAGTTTGGCAGATAACGTTATGAACACTGAAGCTTTCTTT. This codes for CASSLADNVMNTEAFF.

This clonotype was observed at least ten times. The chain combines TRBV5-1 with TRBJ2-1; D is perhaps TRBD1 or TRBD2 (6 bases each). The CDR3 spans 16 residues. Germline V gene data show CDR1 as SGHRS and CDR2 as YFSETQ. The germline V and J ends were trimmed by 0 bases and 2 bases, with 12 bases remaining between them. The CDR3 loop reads CASSLVTRGAYNEQFF. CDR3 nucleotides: TGCGCCAGCAGCTTGGTTACAAGGGGGGCCTACAATGAGCAGTTCTTC.

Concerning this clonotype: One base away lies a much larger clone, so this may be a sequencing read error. The CDR3 bases are TGTGCCAGCAGTCTCACACTAGCGGGGTTAATGAACGGGCAGTACTTC. Its protein product is CASSLTLAGLMNGQYF. The gene calls are TRBV12-3 or TRBV12-4 and TRBJ2-7; 10 bases fit TRBD2. With V trimmed by 5 bases and J by 9 bases, 16 bases remained unmatched. The CDR3 runs to 16 residues.

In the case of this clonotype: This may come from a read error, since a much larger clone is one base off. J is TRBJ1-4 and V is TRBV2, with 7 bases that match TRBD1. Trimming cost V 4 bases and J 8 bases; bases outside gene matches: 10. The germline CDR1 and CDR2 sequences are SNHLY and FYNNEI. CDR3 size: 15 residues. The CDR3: CASSVRGGQLEKLFF. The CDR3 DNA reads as TGTGCCAGCAGTGTTCGGGGGGGACAGCTCGAAAAACTGTTTTTT.

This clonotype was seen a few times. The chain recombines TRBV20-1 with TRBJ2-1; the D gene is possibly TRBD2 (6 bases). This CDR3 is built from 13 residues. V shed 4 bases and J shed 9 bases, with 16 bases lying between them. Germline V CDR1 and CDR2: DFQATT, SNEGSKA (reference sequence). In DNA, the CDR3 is TGCAGTGCTAAACGGGAGTCAGTGGGTGAGCAGTTCTTC. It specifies CSAKRESVGEQFF.

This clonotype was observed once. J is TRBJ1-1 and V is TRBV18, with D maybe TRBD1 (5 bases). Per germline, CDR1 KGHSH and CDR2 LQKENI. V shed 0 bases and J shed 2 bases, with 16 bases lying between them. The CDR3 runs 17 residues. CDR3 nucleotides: TGTGCCAGCTCACCACCGGGGAACGGGGCACGTAACACTGAAGCTTTCTTT. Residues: CASSPPGNGARNTEAFF. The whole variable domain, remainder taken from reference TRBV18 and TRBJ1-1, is NAGVMQNPRHLVRRRGQEARLRCSPMKGHSHVYWYRQLPEEGLKFMVYLQKENIIDESGMPKERFSAEFPKEGPSILRIQQVVRGDSAAYFCASSPPGNGARNTEAFFGQGTRLTVV.

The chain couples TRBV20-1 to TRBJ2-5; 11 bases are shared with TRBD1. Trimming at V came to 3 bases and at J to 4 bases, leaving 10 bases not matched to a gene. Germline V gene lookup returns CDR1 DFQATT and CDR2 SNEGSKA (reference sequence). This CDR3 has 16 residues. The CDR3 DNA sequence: TGCAGTGCTAGTCTATATGGACAGGGGGCCGGAGAGACCCAGTACTTC. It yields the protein CSASLYGQGAGETQYF.